This TCR beta chain was retrieved from a study of glioma-infiltrating T cells after dendritic cell vaccination. TCRdb's copy holds only in-frame clones and misses some; the assay was immunoSEQ multiplex PCR. This table has around 96,000 clones, around 80% appearing once. This CDR3 comprises 14 residues. In germline, CDR1 is SNHLY, CDR2 FYNNEI. With V trimmed by 9 bases and J by 7 bases, 10 bases remained unmatched. The receptor was isolated from a human donor with glioblastoma. The rearrangement uses TRBV2 and TRBJ2-1; 9 bases match TRBD2. The material sequenced was blood, taken before dendritic cell vaccination. CDR3 bases: TGTGCCAGTCTTCCGGGACTAGCCTGGAATGAGCAGTTCTTC. As protein: CASLPGLAWNEQFF.